The clone carrying this T cell receptor (beta chain) is a singleton in its sample. Measured with immunoSEQ multiplex PCR; TCRdb has only the in-frame clones, and not every one. The sample has about 54,000 clones; approximately 92% are singletons. The sample belongs to a study of T cell changes during pregnancy in multiple sclerosis. The specimen was peripheral blood, collected after pregnancy. This clonotype was sampled from a female donor in good health, enrolled as a control in a pregnancy study.

This CDR3 is CASSGSGPEAFF. The DNA for the CDR3 is TGTGCCAGTAGTGGCTCGGGTCCTGAAGCTTTCTTT. The genes are TRBV19 and TRBJ1-1; D is uncertain. In germline, CDR1 is LNHDA, CDR2 SQIVND (reference sequence). V lost 5 bases and J lost 6, with 10 bases in between. CDR3 size: 12 residues. The whole variable domain, filled in from reference TRBV19 and TRBJ1-1, reads DGGITQSPKYLFRKEGQNVTLSCEQNLNHDAMYWYRQDPGQGLRLIYYSQIVNDFQKGDIAEGYSVSREKKESFPLTVTSAQKNPTAFYLCASSGSGPEAFFGQGTRLTVV.